This T cell receptor beta chain is drawn from a study of T cell changes during pregnancy in multiple sclerosis. Only in-frame clones appear in the TCRdb table, and some are missing; sequencing was by immunoSEQ multiplex PCR. This table holds about 79,000 clones, 85% to 95% found once. The CDR3 sequence is 13 residues long. The germline CDR1 and CDR2 sequences are ENHRY and SYGVKD. Trimming took 3 bases from V and 6 from J, leaving 11 bases between them. Source: peripheral blood, taken in the second trimester of pregnancy. The receptor's source is a female donor in good health, enrolled as a control in a pregnancy study. The gene calls are TRBV10-3 and TRBJ1-2; D call uncertain. CDR3 protein: CAISEPSRDGYTF. The CDR3 DNA sequence: TGTGCCATCAGTGAACCCAGCCGGGATGGCTACACCTTC.